This T cell receptor beta chain was retrieved from a study of blood T cell repertoires in COVID-19. Cohort allocation depended upon clinical history that participants reported. All recovered Cohort 3 donors got two negative PCRs, got clearance, or saw symptom resolution. Only in-frame clones appear in the TCRdb table, and some are missing; sequencing was by immunoSEQ multiplex PCR. Counted here are over 300,000 clones, 87% occurring once; the ten biggest clones make up around 5.9%. This TCR was sampled from a woman aged 30 to 39 who had recovered from COVID-19. Material: PBMCs or T cells enriched from blood (not recorded which).

The CDR3 region has the DNA TGCGCCAGCAAACACCCCGGCAGGGTGGAATACTATGGCTACACCTTC. Protein: CASKHPGRVEYYGYTF. The chain uses TRBV10-2 and TRBJ1-2, with TRBD1 as a possible D gene (5 bases). Trimming stripped 7 bases from V and 3 bases from J, with 21 bases between. CDR3 length equals 16 residues. From germline, CDR1 is WSHSY and CDR2 SAAADI.